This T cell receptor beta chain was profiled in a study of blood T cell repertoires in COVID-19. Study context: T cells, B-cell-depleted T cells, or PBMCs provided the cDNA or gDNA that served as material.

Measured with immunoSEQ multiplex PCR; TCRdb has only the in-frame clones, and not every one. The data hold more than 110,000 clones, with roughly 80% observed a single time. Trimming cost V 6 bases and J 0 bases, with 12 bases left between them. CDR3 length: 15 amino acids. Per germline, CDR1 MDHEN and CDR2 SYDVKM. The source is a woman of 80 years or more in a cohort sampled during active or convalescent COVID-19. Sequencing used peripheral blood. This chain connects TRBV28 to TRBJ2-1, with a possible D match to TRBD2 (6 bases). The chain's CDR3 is CASRVGGSSYNEQFF. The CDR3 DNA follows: TGTGCCAGCAGGGTGGGGGGAAGCTCCTACAATGAGCAGTTCTTC.